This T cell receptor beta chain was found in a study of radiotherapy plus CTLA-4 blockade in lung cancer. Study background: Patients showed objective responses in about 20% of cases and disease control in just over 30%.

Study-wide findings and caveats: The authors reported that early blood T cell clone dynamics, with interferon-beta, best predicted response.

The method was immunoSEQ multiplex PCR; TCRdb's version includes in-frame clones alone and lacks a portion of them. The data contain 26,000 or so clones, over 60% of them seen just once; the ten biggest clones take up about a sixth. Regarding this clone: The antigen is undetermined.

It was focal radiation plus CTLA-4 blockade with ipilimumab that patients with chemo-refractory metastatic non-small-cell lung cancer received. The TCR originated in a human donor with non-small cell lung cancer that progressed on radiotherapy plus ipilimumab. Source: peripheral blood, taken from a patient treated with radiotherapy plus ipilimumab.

CDR3 sequence: CAWSVNSEETQYF. In DNA, the CDR3 is TGTGCCTGGAGTGTTAACAGCGAAGAGACCCAGTACTTC. V and J are TRBV30 and TRBJ2-5; D is ambiguous. Germline CDR1 and CDR2: GTSNPN and SVGIG (reference sequence). Trimming took 0 bases from V and 3 from J, leaving 8 bases between them. The CDR3 totals 13 residues.